These 20 T cell receptor beta chains share one sample of origin, sequenced in a study of shared clonotypes between healthy human individuals. TCRdb's table, derived via immunoSEQ multiplex PCR, lists solely in-frame clones and lacks some. The repertoire has roughly 410,000 clones, about 96% of them found once; the top ten carry about 0.32%. Sequencing was carried out using memory CD8+ T cells sorted from blood. Documented subset: CD45RO+ cells pooled with CCR7-negative TemRA cells. Source of these receptors: a man aged 25-45 years in good health.

This clone has more than one count but fewer than ten. At one end, the junction sequence differs from germline, possibly due to a read error. J is TRBJ1-1 and V is TRBV7-7; D call uncertain. This CDR3 is 13 amino acids long. The germline CDR1 and CDR2 sequences are SSHAT and FNYEAQ (reference sequence). CDR3 loop: CASSYSFGTEAFF. The CDR3 coding sequence is TGTGCTAGCAGCTATTCGTTCGGGACTGAAGCTTTCTTT. Full variable domain (missing parts from reference TRBV7-7 and TRBJ1-1): GAGVSQSPRYKVTKRGQDVTLRCDPISSHATLYWYQQALGQGPEFLTYFNYEAQPDKSGLPSDRFSAERPEGSISTLTIQRTEQRDSAMYRCASSYSFGTEAFFGQGTRLTVV.

Of note for this clone: Other DNA sequences within the sample encode an identical CDR3. The chain employs TRBV19 and TRBJ2-7; 8 nucleotides match TRBD1. With 3 bases clipped from V and 3 bases from J, the junction kept 4 bases outside the gene matches. Germline V CDR1 and CDR2: LNHDA, SQIVND (reference sequence). The CDR3 spans 14 residues. Here the CDR3 reads CASSIGTGVYEQYF. The DNA for the CDR3 is TGTGCCAGTAGTATTGGGACAGGAGTCTACGAGCAGTACTTC.

This chain joins TRBV7-9 and TRBJ2-2; the D gene could be TRBD1 or TRBD2 (5 bases each). Trimming removed 5 bases from V and 0 bases from J, with 10 bases in between. The CDR3 is 15 residues long. Germline V lookup: CDR1 SEHNR, CDR2 FQNEAQ (reference sequence). CDR3 DNA: TGTGCCAGCAGCCCCGGGACCCCGAACACCGGGGAGCTGTTTTTT. This encodes CASSPGTPNTGELFF.

V gene TRBV6-1 combines with J gene TRBJ1-1, with 7 bases lining up with TRBD1. V lost 6 bases, J lost 0 bases, and 1 base stayed unmatched. The CDR3 runs 13 residues. Germline V gene sequence: CDR1 MNHNS, CDR2 SASEGT. CDR3 nucleotide sequence: TGTGCCAGCAGGAGGGGGCTGAACACTGAAGCTTTCTTT. It encodes CASRRGLNTEAFF.

This chain joins TRBV11-2 and TRBJ2-1, with 9 bases that match TRBD2. CDR3 length: 15 residues. The germline V gene has CDR1 SGHAT and CDR2 FQNNGV. V lost 6 bases to trimming and J lost 7 bases; unmatched junction nucleotides: 10. CDR3 nucleotides: TGTGCCAGCAGGAAAATAGCGGGAGTTGGGAATGAGCAGTTCTTC. Amino acid sequence: CASRKIAGVGNEQFF.

This rearrangement joins TRBV10-3 to TRBJ2-7; D uncertain. V was clipped by 0 bases and J by 4 bases, with 4 bases between them. The germline V gene has CDR1 ENHRY and CDR2 SYGVKD. This CDR3 comprises 12 residues. CDR3 in DNA: TGTGCCATCAGTGAGTCAATGTACGAGCAGTACTTC. Translation gives CAISESMYEQYF.

The DNA for the CDR3 is TGCAGCGTCCGAATTGGAGCGACTAGCACAGATACGCAGTATTTT. Translating it yields CSVRIGATSTDTQYF. V is TRBV29-1 and J is TRBJ2-3; D is unresolved. The CDR3 sequence is 15 residues long. V dropped 6 bases and J dropped 0 bases, with 16 bases sitting between them. Looked up from germline, CDR1 is SQVTM and CDR2 is ANQGSEA.

This clone was seen once. This chain uses TRBV5-1 with TRBJ1-4; the match to TRBD1 covers 7 bases. J was trimmed by 1 base and V by 4 bases; bases with no gene match: 7. Germline CDR1 is SGHRS and CDR2 is YFSETQ. The CDR3 has 16 amino acids. DNA of the CDR3: TGCGCCAGCAGCACTGGACAGGCTGTAACTAATGAAAAACTGTTTTTT. Its translation is CASSTGQAVTNEKLFF.

This chain connects TRBV11-1 to TRBJ2-5, with no clear D. The germline CDR1 and CDR2 sequences are SGHAT and FQDESV (reference sequence). This CDR3 is 14 amino acids long. Trimming took 6 bases from V and 2 from J, leaving 13 bases between them. The DNA for the CDR3 is TGTGCCAGCAGTTTGGGTGACGGACAAGAGACCCAGTACTTC. Its translation: CASSLGDGQETQYF.

This clone turned up a few times. This chain connects TRBV6-1 to TRBJ2-3; 7 bases line up with TRBD2. In germline, CDR1 is MNHNS, CDR2 SASEGT. The CDR3 is made up of 14 amino acids. V gave up 8 bases and J gave up 3 bases; unmatched junction bases: 8. CDR3 coding DNA: TGTGCCAGCGATAATCTAGCGGTGACAGATACGCAGTATTTT. Protein sequence: CASDNLAVTDTQYF.

This chain links TRBV28 with TRBJ2-4; maybe TRBD2 (7 bases). CDR3 length: 24 amino acids. The V gene lost 5 bases and the J gene lost 8 bases, with 46 bases spanning the gap. Germline assignment: CDR1 MDHEN and CDR2 SYDVKM. CDR3 amino acids: CASSLPGFQNRAAWGRALRDIQYF. CDR3 in DNA: TGTGCCAGCAGTCTACCTGGGTTCCAGAACAGGGCGGCGTGGGGGAGGGCCTTGAGGGACATTCAGTACTTC.

The genes are TRBV28 and TRBJ1-2; 8 bases fit TRBD1. This CDR3 has 16 residues. CDR1 and CDR2 (germline): MDHEN, SYDVKM. V was pared by 5 bases and J by 4 bases, with 12 bases of the junction left unmatched. The CDR3 protein is CASSASRGRLVYGYTF. The CDR3 region has the DNA TGTGCCAGCAGTGCCTCCAGGGGGCGCTTGGTCTATGGCTACACCTTC.

V is TRBV18 and J is TRBJ2-3, with 7 bases lining up with TRBD1. The V gene's germline CDR1 is KGHSH and CDR2 LQKENI. This CDR3 is built from 15 residues. V lost 2 bases and J lost 7; bases outside the gene matches: 9. For the CDR3, the DNA is TGTGCCAGCTCACCATCGAGGGGGCCAGGGTATACGCAGTATTTT. This codes for CASSPSRGPGYTQYF. The full variable domain, its missing parts supplied by reference TRBV18 and TRBJ2-3, is NAGVMQNPRHLVRRRGQEARLRCSPMKGHSHVYWYRQLPEEGLKFMVYLQKENIIDESGMPKERFSAEFPKEGPSILRIQQVVRGDSAAYFCASSPSRGPGYTQYFGPGTRLTVL.

This sequence joins TRBV14 and TRBJ2-4, with TRBD1 identical over 7 bases. Looked up from germline, CDR1 is SGHDN and CDR2 is FVKESK. The length of the CDR3 is 13 residues. V gave up 1 base and J gave up 15 bases; unmatched junction bases: 9. CDR3: CASSQVRQGALYF. In nucleotides, the CDR3 is TGTGCCAGCAGCCAAGTCCGACAGGGAGCTCTGTACTTC.

This chain links TRBV7-8 with TRBJ1-2; TRBD1 might be the D (6 bases). The germline V and J ends were trimmed by 5 bases and 3 bases, with 19 bases remaining between them. CDR1 and CDR2 from the germline V gene are SGHVS and FQNEAQ. The CDR3 runs 16 residues. The DNA for the CDR3 is TGTGCCAGCAGCATCCACAGGGAAGGGGGTGACTATGGCTACACCTTC. Amino acid sequence: CASSIHREGGDYGYTF.

The chain carries TRBV11-2 and TRBJ2-7; 13 nucleotides align to TRBD2. Germline-derived CDR1 and CDR2 are SGHAT and FQNNGV. The J segment lost 5 bases and the V segment lost 6 bases, leaving 7 bases of the junction unmatched. This CDR3 contains 15 residues. CDR3 coding DNA: TGTGCCAGCAGGGGACTAGCGGGGTTTCGGAACGAGCAGTACTTC. Its protein product is CASRGLAGFRNEQYF.

Points on this clone: The same CDR3 also results from other DNA sequences found in this sample. This chain links TRBV27 with TRBJ1-1; unclear D gene. Trimming cost V 2 bases and J 0 bases, with 4 bases left between them. The germline V gene has CDR1 MNHEY and CDR2 SMNVEV (reference sequence). CDR3 length: 13 amino acids. The CDR3 spells CASSLTMNTEAFF. CDR3 bases: TGTGCCAGCAGTTTAACAATGAACACTGAAGCTTTCTTT.

The chain carries TRBV7-9 and TRBJ2-5; perhaps TRBD2 as D (5 bases). The CDR3 has 13 amino acids. Per the germline V gene, CDR1 is SEHNR and CDR2 is FQNEAQ (reference sequence). Between the trimmed V and J ends, which lost 5 bases and 5 bases, there was a span of 12 bases. The CDR3 protein is CASSRGKLETQYF. The CDR3 DNA follows: TGTGCCAGCAGCCGGGGAAAACTGGAGACCCAGTACTTC.

The chain joins TRBV2 to TRBJ2-3; TRBD2 agrees at 9 bases. The CDR3 contains 15 residues. The V and J ends lost 8 bases and 8 bases, in that order; junction bases with no gene match: 14. Germline-derived CDR1 and CDR2 are SNHLY and FYNNEI. This chain's CDR3 is CASGDSGSFPGTQYF. The CDR3 DNA sequence: TGTGCCAGCGGAGATAGCGGGAGTTTCCCAGGTACGCAGTATTTT.

This clone showed up just once. The V gene is TRBV9, the J gene TRBJ1-5; perhaps TRBD1 as D (6 bases). V gave up 0 bases and J gave up 1 base, with 8 bases separating them. The germline CDR1 and CDR2 sequences are SGDLS and YYNGEE. The CDR3 is 15 residues long. The CDR3 region has the DNA TGTGCCAGCAGCGTAGAGGGGGTAAGCAATCAGCCCCAGCATTTT. Its protein is CASSVEGVSNQPQHF.